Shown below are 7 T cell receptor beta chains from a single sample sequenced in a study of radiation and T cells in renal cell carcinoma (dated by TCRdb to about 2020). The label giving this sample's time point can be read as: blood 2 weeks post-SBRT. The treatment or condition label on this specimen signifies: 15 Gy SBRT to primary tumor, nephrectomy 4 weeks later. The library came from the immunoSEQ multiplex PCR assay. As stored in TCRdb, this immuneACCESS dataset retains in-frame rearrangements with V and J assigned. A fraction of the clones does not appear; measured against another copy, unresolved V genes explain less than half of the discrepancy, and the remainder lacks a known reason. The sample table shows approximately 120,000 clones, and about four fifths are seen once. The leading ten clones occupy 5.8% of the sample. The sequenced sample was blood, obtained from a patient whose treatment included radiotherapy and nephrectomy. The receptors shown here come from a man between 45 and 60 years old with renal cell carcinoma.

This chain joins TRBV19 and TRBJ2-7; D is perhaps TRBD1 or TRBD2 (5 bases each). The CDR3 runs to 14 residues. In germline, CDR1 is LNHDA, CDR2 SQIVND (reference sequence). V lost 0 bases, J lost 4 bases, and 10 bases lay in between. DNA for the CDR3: TGTGCCAGTAGTATAGAGGGGCTAGCTTACGAGCAGTACTTC. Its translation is CASSIEGLAYEQYF.

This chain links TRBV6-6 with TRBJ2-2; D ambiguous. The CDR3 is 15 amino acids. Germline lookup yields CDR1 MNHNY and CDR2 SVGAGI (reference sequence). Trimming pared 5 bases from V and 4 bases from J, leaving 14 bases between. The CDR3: CASSKELSFTGELFF. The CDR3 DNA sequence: TGTGCCAGCAGTAAGGAGCTTTCCTTCACCGGGGAGCTGTTTTTT.

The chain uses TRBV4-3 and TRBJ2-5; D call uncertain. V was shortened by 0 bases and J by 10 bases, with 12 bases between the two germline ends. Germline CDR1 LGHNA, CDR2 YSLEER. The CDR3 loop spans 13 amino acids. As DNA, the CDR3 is TGCGCCAGCAGCCAAGATATAGGGCGAGACCAGTACTTC. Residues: CASSQDIGRDQYF.

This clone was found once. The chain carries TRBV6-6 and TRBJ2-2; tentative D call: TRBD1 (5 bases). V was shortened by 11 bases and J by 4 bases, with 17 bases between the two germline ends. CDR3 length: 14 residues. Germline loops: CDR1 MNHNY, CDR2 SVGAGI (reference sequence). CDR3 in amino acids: CAGAAQGPTGELFF. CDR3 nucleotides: TGTGCCGGGGCAGCCCAGGGCCCCACCGGGGAGCTGTTTTTT.

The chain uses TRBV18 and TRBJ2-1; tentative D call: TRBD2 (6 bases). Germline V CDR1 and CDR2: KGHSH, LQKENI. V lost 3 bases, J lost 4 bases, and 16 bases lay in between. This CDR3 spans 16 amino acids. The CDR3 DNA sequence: TGTGCCAGCTCACCTAGAACTAGCCTTTTGTACAATGAGCAGTTCTTC. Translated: CASSPRTSLLYNEQFF.

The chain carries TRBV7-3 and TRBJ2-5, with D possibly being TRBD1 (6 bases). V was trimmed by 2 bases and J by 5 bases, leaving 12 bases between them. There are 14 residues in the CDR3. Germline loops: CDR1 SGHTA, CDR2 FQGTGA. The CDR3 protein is CASSLQAGDETQYF. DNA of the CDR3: TGTGCCAGCAGCTTACAGGCAGGGGACGAGACCCAGTACTTC.

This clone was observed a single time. CDR3 protein: CASSVAQEAGELFF. The CDR3 nucleotides read TGTGCCAGCAGCGTAGCTCAGGAAGCCGGGGAGCTGTTTTTT. The rearrangement uses TRBV9 and TRBJ2-2; no clear D gene. The CDR3 is made up of 14 amino acids. Germline V lookup: CDR1 SGDLS, CDR2 YYNGEE. Trimming cost V 0 bases and J 6 bases, with 9 bases left between them.